These 32 T cell receptor beta chains came from one sample sequenced in a study of T cells in Graves' hyperthyroidism and ophthalmopathy (dated by TCRdb to the late 2010s). Receptor libraries were prepared by multiplex PCR. Instrument used: Illumina HiSeq 2000. Amplification of TCR beta CDR3 regions was carried out from RNA transcripts. The first round of RT-PCR for the TCR CDR3 was performed with the HTBI primer set and the Qiagen OneStep RT-PCR kit. Using fastp trimming at Q25 and MiXCR clonotype assembly, TCRdb reanalyzed the public sequencing data and kept in-frame beta chains. Merged by CDR3 protein, the rows form single entries marked with the most common genes and DNA. A total of around 760,000 distinct CDR3 sequences appear in this sample, over 35% of them only once. The ten largest make up around 31% of the sample. The sequencing input was blood. The receptors derive from a woman aged 35 to 49 with Graves' hyperthyroidism.

A remark on this clonotype: Possible read error: a much larger clone is one base away. V and J are TRBV7-2 and TRBJ2-5; D may correspond to TRBD1 or TRBD2 (5 bases each). The CDR3 extends over 16 amino acids. V was shortened by 4 bases and J by 9 bases, with 24 bases between the two germline ends. CDR1 and CDR2 from the germline V gene are SGHTA and FQGNSA. This chain's CDR3 is CASSSDRGAVRDAQYF. Here the CDR3 DNA reads TGTGCCAGCAGCTCTGACAGAGGGGCAGTTCGGGATGCCCAGTACTTC. The full variable domain, completed using reference TRBV7-2 and TRBJ2-5, is GAGVSQSPSNKVTEKGKDVELRCDPISGHTALYWYRQSLGQGLEFLIYFQGNSAPDKSGLPSDRFSAERTGGSVSTLTIQRTQQEDSAVYLCASSSDRGAVRDAQYFGPGTRLLVL.

In this sample, this clonotype turned up many times. This chain connects TRBV5-1 to TRBJ1-2; D possibly corresponds to TRBD1 (6 bases). CDR1 is SGHRS, CDR2 YFSETQ, per germline. The V end lost 0 bases, the J end lost 8 bases, and 17 bases lay between the germline ends. This CDR3 contains 15 residues. The DNA for the CDR3 is TGCGCCAGCAGCTTGGACTTCGTGGCAGGGGTCGGCTACACCTTC. Its protein is CASSLDFVAGVGYTF. Combining the CDR3 with reference TRBV5-1 and TRBJ1-2 gives the whole variable domain KAGVTQTPRYLIKTRGQQVTLSCSPISGHRSVSWYQQTPGQGLQFLFEYFSETQRNKGNFPGRFSGRQFSNSRSEMNVSTLELGDSALYLCASSLDFVAGVGYTFGSGTRLTVV.

This rearrangement joins TRBV19 to TRBJ1-2; TRBD1 agrees at 7 bases. The ends lost 9 bases at V and 2 bases at J; junction bases unmatched: 9. CDR1 and CDR2 (germline): LNHDA, SQIVND (reference sequence). The CDR3 has 14 amino acids. The CDR3 nucleotides read TGTGCCAGCAACAACCCGGACAGGAACTATGGCTACACCTTC. Protein: CASNNPDRNYGYTF.

The sample holds many counts of this clonotype. The chain joins TRBV20-1 to TRBJ1-2, with TRBD1 as a possible D gene (5 bases). The CDR3 extends over 12 amino acids. Germline V lookup: CDR1 DFQATT, CDR2 SNEGSKA (reference sequence). V lost 0 bases and J lost 13, with 15 bases in between. The CDR3 DNA reads TGCAGTGCTAGAGACCAGACCGCAGGGACCACCTTC. It yields the protein CSARDQTAGTTF.

This clonotype was seen at least ten times. V gene TRBV14 combines with J gene TRBJ1-2, with D tentatively TRBD1 (6 bases). Germline-derived CDR1 and CDR2 are SGHDN and FVKESK. The CDR3 spans 13 residues. V was cut by 4 bases and J by 7 bases, with 13 bases left in between. The CDR3 region is CASSPSGTIGYTF. The CDR3 bases are TGTGCCAGCAGCCCCTCCGGGACAATTGGCTACACCTTC.

This clonotype turned up a few times. The chain links TRBV12-5 to TRBJ1-3, with 9 bases aligning to TRBD1. The V and J ends lost 6 bases and 2 bases, in that order; junction bases with no gene match: 5. Germline V CDR1 and CDR2: LGHNT, FRNRAP. This CDR3 has 15 residues. In DNA, the CDR3 is TGTGCTAGTGGCGACCGGGACAGGGCTGGAAACACCATATATTTT. Translating it yields CASGDRDRAGNTIYF.

There are a few counts of this clonotype. The chain's CDR3 is CASSVTSGGYTGELFF. The CDR3 region has the DNA TGTGCCAGTAGTGTTACTAGCGGGGGGTACACCGGGGAGCTGTTTTTT. The chain links TRBV19 to TRBJ2-2; 12 bases are shared with TRBD2. Germline CDR1 LNHDA, CDR2 SQIVND (reference sequence). The CDR3 runs 16 residues. V lost 5 bases to trimming and J lost 3 bases; unmatched junction nucleotides: 4.

This clonotype has a handful of counts. V gene TRBV29-1 combines with J gene TRBJ2-3; 11 bases match TRBD1. Germline V gives CDR1 SQVTM, CDR2 ANQGSEA. This CDR3 is 16 amino acids long. The trim removed 1 base at V and 3 bases at J, leaving 6 bases unmatched. In DNA form, the CDR3 reads TGCAGCGTTGAAGGGACAGGGGGCCGGCGGACAGATACGCAGTATTTT. Protein product: CSVEGTGGRRTDTQYF.

As regards this clonotype: This may arise from a read error, as a much more abundant clone is one base away. The chain has TRBV19 and TRBJ1-5, with unresolved D. Trimming cost V 4 bases and J 5 bases, with 9 bases left between them. This CDR3 is 13 amino acids long. Germline CDR1 and CDR2: LNHDA and SQIVND (reference sequence). CDR3 in DNA: TGTGCCAGTAGTACCCCTGTCGATCAGCCCCAGCATTTT. Protein product: CASSTPVDQPQHF.

Concerning this clonotype itself: At one of its ends the junction is not consistent with the germline gene, which may arise from a read error. J is TRBJ1-5 and V is TRBV7-8; TRBD1 aligns across 7 bases. CDR3 length equals 16 residues. Per germline, CDR1 SGHVS and CDR2 FQNEAQ. DNA for the CDR3: TGTGCCGGCAGCCCACGACGAACAGGGGCCGATCAGCCCCAGCATTTT. Its translation is CAGSPRRTGADQPQHF.

Concerning this clonotype itself: No conserved phenylalanine or tryptophan ends this CDR3, so it is likely a read error. No DNA is shown, since the ends of the CDR3 on it are uncertain; the CDR3 is the one TCRdb lists. This chain links TRBV10-1 with TRBJ2-7; TRBD2 reflects the table's D call only, with no check against the DNA. Germline values: CDR1 WNHNN, CDR2 SYGVQD (reference sequence). Counting both end residues, the CDR3 totals 9 amino acids. The CDR3 loop is CASSEGRAG.

With respect to this clonotype: A clone one base away is much larger, so this may be a read error. The V gene is TRBV14, the J gene TRBJ2-7; D perhaps matches TRBD1 (7 bases). Germline assignment: CDR1 SGHDN and CDR2 FVKESK. The CDR3 totals 17 residues. The CDR3 spells CASSQGLRRGALYEQHF. The CDR3 nucleotides read TGTGCCAGCAGCCAAGGGCTCCGCAGGGGGGCCTTGTACGAGCAGCACTTC.

This clonotype was detected many times. The J gene is TRBJ1-1, the V gene TRBV2; D gene unclear. V lost 3 bases and J lost 0, with 8 bases in between. Per germline, CDR1 SNHLY and CDR2 FYNNEI. The CDR3 has 14 residues. The CDR3 spells CASSDHTMNTEAFF. The CDR3 DNA is TGTGCCAGCAGTGACCACACCATGAACACTGAAGCTTTCTTT.

The J gene is TRBJ1-1, the V gene TRBV29-1, with D possibly matching TRBD1 (5 bases). Trimming stripped 7 bases from V and 5 bases from J, with 17 bases between. Per the germline V gene, CDR1 is SQVTM and CDR2 is ANQGSEA. This CDR3 is 13 amino acids long. The CDR3 coding sequence is TGCAGCGAAAGAGGGCCAGGGATTACTGAAGCTTTCTTT. Its translation: CSERGPGITEAFF.

In this sample, this clonotype turned up a few times. Germline is not matched at one junction end, which may reflect a read error. This chain uses TRBV19 with TRBJ1-5, with 8 bases lining up with TRBD1. The CDR3 has 14 amino acids. The germline CDR1 and CDR2 sequences are LNHDA and SQIVND (reference sequence). CDR3 in DNA: TGTGCCAGCAGTAGGACAGGGACTTATCAGCCCCAGCATTTT. This codes for CASSRTGTYQPQHF.

In the case of this clonotype: Since a much larger clone is just one base distant, this may be a read error. V and J are TRBV11-2 and TRBJ2-2; maybe TRBD1 (5 bases). The CDR3 has 16 residues. From germline, CDR1 is SGHAT and CDR2 FQNNGV. The CDR3 DNA reads TGTGCCAGCGGCTTGGGTGCGACAGCGAACACCGGGGAGCTGTTTTTT. Translating it yields CASGLGATANTGELFF.

The rearrangement links TRBV6-5 to TRBJ2-2; no clear D. Per the germline V gene, CDR1 is MNHEY and CDR2 is SVGAGI. This CDR3 region has 14 residues. V gave up 2 bases and J gave up 9 bases, with 13 bases separating them. CDR3 nucleotide sequence: TGTGCCAGCAGTTACAATAATGTGGGTTGGGAGCTGTTTTTT. Residues: CASSYNNVGWELFF.

This clonotype occurred many times. The chain recombines TRBV13 with TRBJ1-1, with D possibly TRBD1 on 5 matching bases. CDR1 PRHDT and CDR2 FYEKMQ come from the germline V gene (reference sequence). V lost 5 bases and J lost 2, with 15 bases in between. The length of the CDR3 is 15 residues. CDR3 nucleotides: TGTGCCAGCAGCCCAAACGCGGGACGAAACACTGAAGCTTTCTTT. Translation: CASSPNAGRNTEAFF.

This clonotype was recorded many times. The rearrangement links TRBV12-3 or TRBV12-4 to TRBJ1-1; 8 bases fit TRBD1. This CDR3 is 14 amino acids long. After removal of 5 bases from V and 1 base from J, the junction contained 3 bases not matched to a gene. The DNA for the CDR3 is TGTGCCAGCAGTACGGACAGGGCGAACACTGAAGCTTTCTTT. Translation: CASSTDRANTEAFF.

Regarding this clonotype: The junction departs from germline at one end; a sequencing error may be responsible. The V call is TRBV5-1, the J call TRBJ1-4; TRBD1 might be the D (5 bases). This CDR3 comprises 14 residues. The germline gives CDR1 SGHRS, CDR2 YFSETQ. DNA of the CDR3: TGCGCCAGCAACTTGACAGTCTCGAATGAAAAACTGTTTTTT. Residues: CASNLTVSNEKLFF.

Concerning this clonotype: The germline gene is not matched at one end of the junction; a read error may be the cause. This rearrangement joins TRBV7-2 to TRBJ1-3, with D unresolved. Germline assignment: CDR1 SGHTA and CDR2 FQGNSA. There are 16 residues in the CDR3. Written as DNA, the CDR3 is TGCGCCAGCAGCTTGACGGCCACTACCTCTGGAAACACCATATATTTT. It translates to CASSLTATTSGNTIYF.

At least ten counts were recorded for this clonotype. The CDR3: CSASDRGIQPQHF. In DNA form, the CDR3 reads TGCAGTGCTAGCGACAGGGGGATTCAGCCCCAGCATTTT. The genes are TRBV20-1 and TRBJ1-5, with 9 bases aligning to TRBD1. Germline trimming cut 3 bases from V and 6 bases from J; bases unmatched to any gene: 3. Germline-derived CDR1 and CDR2 are DFQATT and SNEGSKA (reference sequence). This CDR3 region has 13 residues.

This clonotype showed up many times. The genes are TRBV19 and TRBJ1-2; unclear D gene. Trimming took 6 bases from V and 8 from J, leaving 10 bases between them. The CDR3 has 11 amino acids. The germline V gene has CDR1 LNHDA and CDR2 SQIVND (reference sequence). The CDR3, as DNA: TGTGCCAGTAGAGCCCCCGCGGGCTACACCTTC. Its translation is CASRAPAGYTF.

The sample holds one count of this clonotype. This may stem from a read error, because a much larger clone lies one nucleotide away. The V and J genes are TRBV24-1 and TRBJ1-2, with 11 nucleotides matching TRBD1. The CDR3 extends over 14 amino acids. With V trimmed by 2 bases and J by 7 bases, 2 bases remained unmatched. CDR1 KGHDR and CDR2 SFDVKD come from the germline V gene. The CDR3 region has the DNA TGTGCCACCAGTGATTGGACAGGGGGCATTGGCTACACCTTC. Translated, it gives CATSDWTGGIGYTF.

The V gene is TRBV7-9, the J gene TRBJ1-5, with a weak D call TRBD1 (5 bases). The ends were cut back, 4 bases at V and 5 bases at J, with 15 bases in the middle. The CDR3 is made up of 15 amino acids. Germline V gene lookup returns CDR1 SEHNR and CDR2 FQNEAQ (reference sequence). The CDR3 here is CASSSSGLGYQPQHF. In nucleotides, the CDR3 is TGTGCCAGCAGCTCCTCGGGACTCGGGTATCAGCCCCAGCATTTT.

This clonotype has just one count. The V call is TRBV14, the J call TRBJ2-7; D might be TRBD1 (6 bases). Germline assignment: CDR1 SGHDN and CDR2 FVKESK. This CDR3 spans 14 amino acids. The V and J ends lost 4 bases and 1 base respectively, with 11 bases between them. The CDR3 loop reads CASSRQAKSYEQYF. The CDR3 DNA follows: TGTGCCAGCAGCCGACAGGCAAAATCCTACGAGCAGTACTTC.

In its sample, this clonotype was seen a few times. CDR3 coding DNA: TGTGCCAGCAGCTCCGGACCGGAATACGAGCAGTACTTC. Residues: CASSSGPEYEQYF. The chain is built from TRBV5-6 and TRBJ2-7, with D hard to call. The length of the CDR3 is 13 residues. The germline V gene encodes CDR1 SGHDT and CDR2 YYEEEE. V dropped 3 bases and J dropped 4 bases, with 11 bases sitting between them.

This clonotype appeared a single time. A read error may explain this, as a much larger clone is one base away. This sequence joins TRBV2 and TRBJ1-2, with D perhaps matching TRBD1 (5 bases). Germline V gene lookup returns CDR1 SNHLY and CDR2 FYNNEI. The ends were cut back, 7 bases at V and 7 bases at J, with 19 bases in the middle. The CDR3 covers 14 residues. CDR3 sequence reads: CASTYHGTGCGYTF. CDR3 DNA: TGTGCCAGCACCTATCACGGGACGGGTTGTGGCTACACCTTC.

The chain couples TRBV19 to TRBJ1-3; the D is unclear. Germline assignment: CDR1 LNHDA and CDR2 SQIVND (reference sequence). This CDR3 is built from 13 residues. V gave up 8 bases and J gave up 4 bases, with 12 bases separating them. DNA of the CDR3: TGTGCCAGTGGTCCTGACGGGGGAAACACCATATATTTT. It encodes CASGPDGGNTIYF.

This clonotype was counted many times. This sequence joins TRBV13 and TRBJ1-1; unclear D gene. CDR3 length equals 13 residues. Germline CDR1 and CDR2: PRHDT and FYEKMQ (reference sequence). V was clipped by 5 bases and J by 1 base, with 8 bases between them. This chain's CDR3 is CASSPHQNTEAFF. The CDR3, as DNA: TGTGCCAGCAGCCCGCATCAGAACACTGAAGCTTTCTTT. The complete variable domain, with remaining parts taken from reference TRBV13 and TRBJ1-1, reads AAGVIQSPRHLIKEKRETATLKCYPIPRHDTVYWYQQGPGQDPQFLISFYEKMQSDKGSIPDRFSAQQFSDYHSELNMSSLELGDSALYFCASSPHQNTEAFFGQGTRLTVV.

This clonotype has a count of ten or more. CDR3 coding DNA: TGTGCCAGTAGTACAGGATACCAAGCTTTCTTT. Residues: CASSTGYQAFF. The chain has TRBV19 and TRBJ1-1; D unresolved. The germline V gene encodes CDR1 LNHDA and CDR2 SQIVND (reference sequence). CDR3 length: 11 residues. The germline V and J ends were trimmed by 4 bases and 9 bases, with 9 bases remaining between them.

This clonotype occurred many times. The V and J genes are TRBV7-2 and TRBJ1-2; tentatively, D is TRBD1 (5 bases). The CDR3 sequence is 13 residues long. Germline V gene data show CDR1 as SGHTA and CDR2 as FQGNSA. V was pared by 1 base and J by 9 bases, with 12 bases between. CDR3 DNA: TGTGCCAGCAGCTTAGGGGGGATAGGAAGCTACACCTTC. This translates into CASSLGGIGSYTF.